What follows are 14 T cell receptor beta chains derived from one specimen sequenced in a study of control samples from healthy donors and cancer patients. Libraries were prepared by immunoSEQ multiplex PCR; TCRdb keeps only in-frame clonotypes and omits some of them. Of roughly 86,000 clones in the sample, 75% to 95% were seen once. The sequenced material came from blood. The origin of the receptors is a young man in good health.

The chain links TRBV27 to TRBJ1-5, with unresolved D. Germline CDR1 is MNHEY and CDR2 is SMNVEV (reference sequence). Trimming left V 2 bases short and J 3 bases short, with 11 bases between. This CDR3 has 15 amino acids. For the CDR3, the DNA is TGTGCCAGCAGTTTAAAATTGGCCGCCAATCAGCCCCAGCATTTT. Translating it yields CASSLKLAANQPQHF.

DNA of the CDR3: TGTGCCACCAGTGATATAGCGGGCAAGTTGTTCTTC. Protein product: CATSDIAGKLFF. The chain joins TRBV24-1 to TRBJ2-1; TRBD2 aligns across 7 bases. The CDR3 runs 12 residues. Germline V gene data show CDR1 as KGHDR and CDR2 as SFDVKD. Trimming removed 3 bases from V and 15 bases from J; junction bases left unmatched: 7.

This clone occurred a few times. The chain is built from TRBV7-2 and TRBJ1-2; D gene unclear. The CDR3 has 13 amino acids. Germline V gene sequence: CDR1 SGHTA, CDR2 FQGNSA. Deletions cut 5 bases from V and 4 bases from J, with 11 bases between. The CDR3 is CASSLDTAYGYTF. The CDR3 DNA sequence: TGTGCCAGCAGCCTAGACACGGCCTATGGCTACACCTTC.

V and J are TRBV15 and TRBJ2-7; the D gene is possibly TRBD2 (6 bases). V was clipped by 5 bases and J by 0 bases, with 14 bases between them. The V gene's germline CDR1 is LNHNV and CDR2 YYDKDF (reference sequence). The CDR3 totals 15 residues. CDR3: CATSAGTQSSYEQYF. The CDR3 region has the DNA TGTGCCACCAGCGCCGGGACTCAAAGCTCCTACGAGCAGTACTTC.

This clone was detected once. The chain employs TRBV21-1 and TRBJ2-1; the table's D call, TRBD2, was not checked against the DNA. TRBV21-1 is a recognized pseudogene. There are 12 residues in the CDR3. CDR3 DNA sequence: TGTGCCAGCAGCAACATAGGAGGTGAGCAGTTCTTC. It yields the protein CASSNIGGEQFF.

The rearrangement links TRBV7-9 to TRBJ2-7, with D possibly being TRBD1 (5 bases). This CDR3 is built from 14 residues. Trimming removed 5 bases at V and 0 bases at J, with 11 bases between. The germline gives CDR1 SEHNR, CDR2 FQNEAQ (reference sequence). The CDR3 here is CASSAQEISYEQYF. DNA of the CDR3: TGTGCCAGCAGCGCACAGGAGATCTCCTACGAGCAGTACTTC.

The V gene is TRBV7-3, the J gene TRBJ2-1; D may be TRBD1 or TRBD2 (5 bases each). Germline V CDR1 and CDR2: SGHTA, FQGTGA. Trimming shortened V by 2 bases and J by 2 bases, and 7 bases separated the two germline ends. The CDR3 consists of 14 residues. Written as DNA, the CDR3 is TGTGCCAGCAGCTTAGGGACGGCCTACAATGAGCAGTTCTTC. Its translation is CASSLGTAYNEQFF.

The chain employs TRBV19 and TRBJ1-5; TRBD1 agrees at 8 bases. This CDR3 contains 15 residues. Germline trimming cut 3 bases from V and 2 bases from J; bases unmatched to any gene: 3. Germline CDR1 reads LNHDA; CDR2 reads SQIVND (reference sequence). CDR3: CASSIQTGGNQPQHF. The CDR3 DNA follows: TGTGCCAGTAGTATCCAGACAGGGGGCAATCAGCCCCAGCATTTT.

This chain links TRBV6-2 or TRBV6-3 with TRBJ2-7; a possible D gene is TRBD1 (5 bases). Trimming took off 1 base at V and 2 bases at J, with 6 bases between the two ends. CDR3 length: 13 residues. Germline V CDR1 and CDR2: MNHEY, SVGEGT. CDR3: CASSYFRAYEQYF. CDR3 bases: TGTGCCAGCAGTTACTTCAGGGCCTACGAGCAGTACTTC.

The CDR3 bases are TGTGCCATCAGTGGGATTGGGACAGGGTATTATGAGCAGTTCTTC. Residues: CAISGIGTGYYEQFF. This chain links TRBV10-3 with TRBJ2-1; 9 positions match TRBD1. This CDR3 has 15 amino acids. The germline V gene has CDR1 ENHRY and CDR2 SYGVKD. The V segment lost 4 bases and the J segment 8 bases; nucleotides outside the gene matches: 9.

V and J are TRBV10-3 and TRBJ1-4; 9 nucleotides line up with TRBD1. This CDR3 is 20 amino acids long. Trimming at V came to 3 bases and at J to 0 bases, leaving 14 bases not matched to a gene. Germline CDR1 is ENHRY and CDR2 is SYGVKD. CDR3 loop: CAISEDGGTGRFATNEKLFF. The CDR3 DNA reads as TGTGCCATCAGTGAAGACGGAGGGACAGGGAGATTTGCAACTAATGAAAAACTGTTTTTT.

This rearrangement joins TRBV2 to TRBJ1-1; TRBD1 might be the D (5 bases). The V and J ends lost 4 bases and 4 bases respectively, with 10 bases between them. CDR1 SNHLY and CDR2 FYNNEI come from the germline V gene. CDR3 length equals 13 residues. The CDR3 DNA is TGTGCCAGCAGTGGGGAGAGGGGCACTGAAGCTTTCTTT. Amino acid sequence: CASSGERGTEAFF.

The chain joins TRBV12-3 or TRBV12-4 to TRBJ1-2; D uncertain. The CDR3 contains 13 residues. The germline V and J ends were trimmed by 2 bases and 1 base, with 5 bases remaining between them. CDR3 sequence (DNA): TGTGCCAGCAGTTTACTTGGTAACTATGGCTACACCTTC. Translated: CASSLLGNYGYTF.

V and J are TRBV19 and TRBJ1-5; D unresolved. CDR1 is LNHDA, CDR2 SQIVND, per germline (reference sequence). The CDR3 has 16 amino acids. Trimming removed 0 bases from V and 0 bases from J, with 9 bases in between. The CDR3 region has the DNA TGTGCCAGTAGTATAGATGCCAGTCCTAGCAATCAGCCCCAGCATTTT. Its protein product is CASSIDASPSNQPQHF.